A single sample gave rise to the 23 T cell receptor beta chains below, sequenced in a study of shared clonotypes between healthy human individuals. Produced via immunoSEQ multiplex PCR; TCRdb's table is partial and in-frame only. The sample holds around 1.4 million clones, about 98.5% seen once. Sample: naive CD4+ T cells sorted from blood. The subset denotes: CD45RA+ positively selected. Receptors were obtained from a man under 40 in good health.

The V call is TRBV27, the J call TRBJ1-2; 8 bases line up with TRBD1. The CDR3 extends over 14 amino acids. The J segment lost 7 bases and the V segment lost 6 bases, leaving 10 bases of the junction unmatched. Germline-derived CDR1 and CDR2 are MNHEY and SMNVEV (reference sequence). CDR3 protein: CASRPLDRGLGYTF. CDR3 nucleotide sequence: TGTGCCAGCAGACCACTTGACAGGGGCCTTGGCTACACCTTC.

This chain uses TRBV6-4 with TRBJ1-5, with 8 bases fitting TRBD1. V dropped 6 bases and J dropped 4; count of bases not matched to a gene: 8. CDR3 size: 15 residues. Germline assignment: CDR1 MRHNA and CDR2 SNTAGT. The CDR3: CASRKDRGKNQPQHF. In nucleotides, the CDR3 is TGTGCCAGCAGGAAAGACAGGGGAAAAAATCAGCCCCAGCATTTT.

This chain uses TRBV11-2 with TRBJ2-3; no firm D call. Deletions cut 7 bases from V and 2 bases from J, with 7 bases between. The CDR3 extends over 12 amino acids. CDR1 and CDR2 (germline): SGHAT, FQNNGV. In DNA form, the CDR3 reads TGTGCCAGCACCCCCAACACAGATACGCAGTATTTT. It specifies CASTPNTDTQYF.

The CDR3 here is CSVGEWGEQYF. CDR3 DNA: TGCAGCGTTGGCGAATGGGGCGAGCAGTACTTC. The chain couples TRBV29-1 to TRBJ2-7; D is unclear. The germline CDR1 and CDR2 sequences are SQVTM and ANQGSEA. The CDR3 sequence is 11 residues long. Trimming took off 4 bases at V and 6 bases at J, with 10 bases between the two ends.

The gene calls are TRBV7-3 and TRBJ2-7; 7 bases match TRBD1. The CDR3 contains 15 residues. V shed 5 bases, J shed 3 bases, and the junction held 10 bases outside the gene matches. The V gene's germline CDR1 is SGHTA and CDR2 FQGTGA. DNA for the CDR3: TGTGCCAGCAGCACTAACGCAGGGACAGTCTACGAGCAGTACTTC. Encoded protein: CASSTNAGTVYEQYF.

This clone was observed once. The rearrangement joins TRBV18 to TRBJ2-4, with a possible D match to TRBD1 (6 bases). Trimming shortened V by 1 base and J by 1 base, and 11 bases separated the two germline ends. The CDR3 contains 16 residues. CDR1 KGHSH and CDR2 LQKENI come from the germline V gene. The CDR3 loop is CASSPLSGAAKNIQYF. Written as DNA, the CDR3 is TGTGCCAGCTCACCACTCTCAGGGGCCGCCAAAAACATTCAGTACTTC.

The chain couples TRBV5-6 to TRBJ2-7; 7 bases are a match to TRBD1. The CDR3 is 14 amino acids. J lost 7 bases, V lost 0 bases, and 7 bases had no gene match. Germline V gene data show CDR1 as SGHDT and CDR2 as YYEEEE. Here the CDR3 reads CASSLARWDREQYF. As DNA, the CDR3 is TGTGCCAGCAGCTTGGCTCGTTGGGACAGAGAGCAGTACTTC.

The V call is TRBV14, the J call TRBJ2-7; D not certain. The CDR3 extends over 14 amino acids. Germline-derived CDR1 and CDR2 are SGHDN and FVKESK. V lost 3 bases to trimming and J lost 5 bases, with 14 bases between them. CDR3 sequence reads: CASSHGLVRNEQYF. DNA for the CDR3: TGTGCCAGCAGCCACGGGTTGGTCCGGAACGAGCAGTACTTC.

The chain is built from TRBV10-3 and TRBJ2-7, with TRBD2 as a possible D gene (5 bases). The V gene's germline CDR1 is ENHRY and CDR2 SYGVKD. The CDR3 consists of 16 residues. Trimming stripped 6 bases from V and 0 bases from J, with 18 bases between. The CDR3 here is CAISVLLEASSYEQYF. DNA of the CDR3: TGTGCCATCAGCGTCCTGTTGGAGGCGAGCTCCTACGAGCAGTACTTC.

The rearrangement joins TRBV7-3 to TRBJ2-2, with TRBD2 identical over 9 bases. V trimming: 2 bases; J trimming: 6 bases; junction bases outside the gene matches: 7. This CDR3 is 16 amino acids long. Germline lookup yields CDR1 SGHTA and CDR2 FQGTGA. The CDR3 is CASSLDSGSVAGELFF. CDR3 in DNA: TGTGCCAGCAGCTTAGATAGCGGGAGTGTTGCCGGGGAGCTGTTTTTT.

The V and J genes are TRBV7-6 and TRBJ2-3; 9 nucleotides align to TRBD2. With 2 bases clipped from V and 0 bases from J, the junction kept 9 bases outside the gene matches. This CDR3 comprises 18 residues. Germline CDR1 is SGHVS and CDR2 is FNYEAQ. The CDR3 loop is CASSLPASGTTSTDTQYF. CDR3 nucleotides: TGTGCCAGCAGCTTACCGGCTAGCGGGACCACCAGCACAGATACGCAGTATTTT.

This clone was detected a few times. V and J are TRBV5-4 and TRBJ1-1; no clear D gene. Germline V gene lookup returns CDR1 SGHNT and CDR2 YYREEE (reference sequence). This CDR3 contains 15 residues. V was trimmed by 4 bases and J by 0 bases, leaving 13 bases between them. The CDR3 here is CASSRIGRLNTEAFF. In DNA, the CDR3 is TGTGCCAGCAGCCGTATTGGACGGCTGAACACTGAAGCTTTCTTT.

The chain joins TRBV5-5 to TRBJ1-5; D is uncertain. Per germline, CDR1 SGHKS and CDR2 YYEKEE (reference sequence). V was shortened by 0 bases and J by 4 bases, with 8 bases between the two germline ends. The CDR3 sequence is 14 residues long. The CDR3 sequence: CASSLAGSNQPQHF. As DNA, the CDR3 is TGTGCCAGCAGCTTGGCCGGCAGTAATCAGCCCCAGCATTTT.

The genes are TRBV7-6 and TRBJ2-3; possible D gene TRBD2, 5 bases. Germline CDR1 SGHVS, CDR2 FNYEAQ. The CDR3 contains 16 residues. The germline V and J ends were trimmed by 1 base and 2 bases, with 13 bases remaining between them. The CDR3 DNA follows: TGTGCCAGCAGCTTAGGGTCCCAGCGGCACACAGATACGCAGTATTTT. Translation gives CASSLGSQRHTDTQYF.

V and J are TRBV19 and TRBJ1-5; D is perhaps TRBD1 (5 bases). Per germline, CDR1 LNHDA and CDR2 SQIVND (reference sequence). The CDR3 runs to 14 residues. V shed 3 bases and J shed 7 bases, with 13 bases lying between them. The CDR3 DNA is TGTGCCAGTAGTATTATTCGGGGGGAACAGCCCCAGCATTTT. Its translation: CASSIIRGEQPQHF. The whole variable domain, filled in from reference TRBV19 and TRBJ1-5, reads DGGITQSPKYLFRKEGQNVTLSCEQNLNHDAMYWYRQDPGQGLRLIYYSQIVNDFQKGDIAEGYSVSREKKESFPLTVTSAQKNPTAFYLCASSIIRGEQPQHFGDGTRLSIL.

The V call is TRBV5-5, the J call TRBJ2-7; no reliable D call. CDR3 size: 14 residues. Germline CDR1 and CDR2: SGHKS and YYEKEE (reference sequence). V was pared by 3 bases and J by 1 base, with 11 bases between. CDR3 loop: CASSSGTESYEQYF. In nucleotides, the CDR3 is TGTGCCAGCAGCTCGGGCACTGAGTCCTACGAGCAGTACTTC. The whole variable domain, filled in from reference TRBV5-5 and TRBJ2-7, reads DAGVTQSPTHLIKTRGQQVTLRCSPISGHKSVSWYQQVLGQGPQFIFQYYEKEERGRGNFPDRFSARQFPNYSSELNVNALLLGDSALYLCASSSGTESYEQYFGPGTRLTVT.

Here the CDR3 reads CASSRTGSHTTEAFF. The CDR3 DNA follows: TGTGCCAGCAGCCGGACAGGGAGCCATACAACTGAAGCTTTCTTT. The chain uses TRBV6-5 and TRBJ1-1, with 8 bases lining up with TRBD1. This CDR3 contains 15 residues. J gave up 5 bases and V 6 bases, and 11 bases lay outside the gene matches. Germline V gene data show CDR1 as MNHEY and CDR2 as SVGAGI.

The rearrangement uses TRBV9 and TRBJ2-1; D may be TRBD1 (5 bases). V lost 2 bases and J lost 8, with 8 bases in between. There are 12 residues in the CDR3. Germline values: CDR1 SGDLS, CDR2 YYNGEE. This chain's CDR3 is CASSVQGYEQFF. The CDR3 region has the DNA TGTGCCAGCAGCGTTCAGGGTTATGAGCAGTTCTTC.

In regard to this clone: The same CDR3 arises from other DNA sequences in this sample as well. CDR3 amino acids: CASSLDSNTEAFF. CDR3 bases: TGTGCCAGCAGCTTGGACAGTAACACTGAAGCTTTCTTT. The chain has TRBV7-9 and TRBJ1-1, with TRBD1 as a possible D gene (6 bases). V shed 3 bases and J shed 2 bases, with 7 bases lying between them. Germline CDR1 and CDR2: SEHNR and FQNEAQ (reference sequence). There are 13 residues in the CDR3.

Worth noting for this clone: Sequence at one end of the junction differs from germline and may be a read error. The chain recombines TRBV6-1 with TRBJ1-2; tentative D call: TRBD1 (6 bases). The CDR3 loop spans 10 amino acids. Germline assignment: CDR1 MNHNS and CDR2 SASEGT. CDR3 bases: TGTGCCAGCAGTGACGCGGACAGACTCTTC. Protein sequence: CASSDADRLF.

This chain links TRBV9 with TRBJ2-3, with TRBD2 matching over 13 bases. V shed 2 bases, J shed 4 bases, and the junction held 4 bases outside the gene matches. CDR1 and CDR2 (germline): SGDLS, YYNGEE. The length of the CDR3 is 16 residues. The DNA of the CDR3 is TGTGCCAGCAGCGTGGGACTAGCGGGAAGTGCAGATACGCAGTATTTT. Translating gives CASSVGLAGSADTQYF.

The rearrangement joins TRBV29-1 to TRBJ2-3; D may be TRBD1 (6 bases). V was pared by 7 bases and J by 0 bases, with 11 bases between. Germline V gene sequence: CDR1 SQVTM, CDR2 ANQGSEA. The CDR3 consists of 13 residues. The CDR3 DNA sequence: TGCAGCGGAGCAGGGGCTAGCACAGATACGCAGTATTTT. Its translation: CSGAGASTDTQYF.

The chain couples TRBV19 to TRBJ1-2; D not certain. The CDR3 length is 14 residues. Germline CDR1 is LNHDA and CDR2 is SQIVND (reference sequence). Trimming removed 2 bases at V and 5 bases at J, with 12 bases between. The CDR3 sequence: CASSILGKVYGYTF. In DNA, the CDR3 is TGTGCCAGTAGTATACTGGGGAAAGTGTATGGCTACACCTTC.